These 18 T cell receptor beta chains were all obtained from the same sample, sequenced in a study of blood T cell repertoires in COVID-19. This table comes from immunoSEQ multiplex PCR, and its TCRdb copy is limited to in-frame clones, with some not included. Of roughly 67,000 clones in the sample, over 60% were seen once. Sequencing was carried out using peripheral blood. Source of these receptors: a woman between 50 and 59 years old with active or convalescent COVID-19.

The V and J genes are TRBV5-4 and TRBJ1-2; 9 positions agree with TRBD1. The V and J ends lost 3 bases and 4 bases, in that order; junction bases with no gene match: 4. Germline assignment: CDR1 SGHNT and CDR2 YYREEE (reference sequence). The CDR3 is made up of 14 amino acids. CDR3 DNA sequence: TGTGCCAGCAGCTCGACAGGGGGTGCCTATGGCTACACCTTC. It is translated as CASSSTGGAYGYTF.

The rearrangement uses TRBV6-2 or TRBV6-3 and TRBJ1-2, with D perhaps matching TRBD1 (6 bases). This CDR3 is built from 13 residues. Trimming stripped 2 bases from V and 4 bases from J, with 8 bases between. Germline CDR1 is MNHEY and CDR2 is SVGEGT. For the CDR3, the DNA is TGTGCCAGCAGTTACGACAGGACCTATGGCTACACCTTC. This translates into CASSYDRTYGYTF.

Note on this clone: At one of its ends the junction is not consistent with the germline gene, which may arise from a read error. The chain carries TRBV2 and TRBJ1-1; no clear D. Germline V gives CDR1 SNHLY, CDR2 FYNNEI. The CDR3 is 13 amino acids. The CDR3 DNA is TGTGCCAGCAGAGGAGATGTGAACTCTGAAGCTTTCTTT. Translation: CASRGDVNSEAFF.

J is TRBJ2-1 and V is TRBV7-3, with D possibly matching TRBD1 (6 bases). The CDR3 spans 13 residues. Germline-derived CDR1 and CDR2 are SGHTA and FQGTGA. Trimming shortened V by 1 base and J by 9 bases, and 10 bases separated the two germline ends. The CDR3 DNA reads TGTGCCAGCAGCTTAAAGGGACAAACTGAGCAGTTCTTC. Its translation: CASSLKGQTEQFF.

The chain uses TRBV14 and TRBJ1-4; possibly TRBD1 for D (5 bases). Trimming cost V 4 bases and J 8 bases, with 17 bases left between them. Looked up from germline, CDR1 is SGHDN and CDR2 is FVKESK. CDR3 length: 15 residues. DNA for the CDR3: TGTGCCAGCAGCCCCCTGGGGCAGGGTCGGGAAAAACTGTTTTTT. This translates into CASSPLGQGREKLFF.

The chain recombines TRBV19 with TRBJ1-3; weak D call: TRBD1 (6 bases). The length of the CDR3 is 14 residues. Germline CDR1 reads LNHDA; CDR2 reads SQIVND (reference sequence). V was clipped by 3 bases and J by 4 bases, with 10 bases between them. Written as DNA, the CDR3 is TGTGCCAGTAGTATCGAGGGGGTCGGAAACACCATATATTTT. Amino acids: CASSIEGVGNTIYF.

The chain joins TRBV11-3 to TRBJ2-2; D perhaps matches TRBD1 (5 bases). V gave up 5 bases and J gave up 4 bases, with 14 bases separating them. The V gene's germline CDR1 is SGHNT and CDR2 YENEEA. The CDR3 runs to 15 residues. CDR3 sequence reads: CASSGRTGTTGELFF. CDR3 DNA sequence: TGTGCCAGCAGCGGAAGAACAGGAACCACCGGGGAGCTGTTTTTT.

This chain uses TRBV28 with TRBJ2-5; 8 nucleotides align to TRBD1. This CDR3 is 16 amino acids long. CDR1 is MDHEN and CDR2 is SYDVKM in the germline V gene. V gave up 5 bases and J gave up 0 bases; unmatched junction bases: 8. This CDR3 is CASSGQGWINQETQYF. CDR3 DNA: TGTGCCAGCAGTGGACAGGGTTGGATAAACCAAGAGACCCAGTACTTC.

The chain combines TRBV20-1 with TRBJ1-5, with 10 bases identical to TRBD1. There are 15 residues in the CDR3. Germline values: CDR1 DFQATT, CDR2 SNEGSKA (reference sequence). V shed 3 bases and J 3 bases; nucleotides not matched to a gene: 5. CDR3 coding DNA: TGCAGTGCTAGTACCGGGACAGGGGTCAATCAGCCCCAGCATTTT. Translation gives CSASTGTGVNQPQHF.

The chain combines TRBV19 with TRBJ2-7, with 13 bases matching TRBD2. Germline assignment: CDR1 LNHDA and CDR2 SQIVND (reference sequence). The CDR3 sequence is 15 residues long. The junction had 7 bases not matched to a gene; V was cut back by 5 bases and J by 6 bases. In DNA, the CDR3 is TGTGCCAGTAGTTCACCGGGACTAGCGGGATCCGAGCAGTACTTC. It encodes CASSSPGLAGSEQYF.

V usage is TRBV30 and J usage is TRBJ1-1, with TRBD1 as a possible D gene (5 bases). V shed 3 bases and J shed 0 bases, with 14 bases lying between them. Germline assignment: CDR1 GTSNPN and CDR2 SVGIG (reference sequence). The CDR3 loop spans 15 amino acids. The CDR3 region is CAWSRRQKLNTEAFF. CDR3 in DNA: TGTGCCTGGAGCCGCAGACAGAAGTTGAACACTGAAGCTTTCTTT.

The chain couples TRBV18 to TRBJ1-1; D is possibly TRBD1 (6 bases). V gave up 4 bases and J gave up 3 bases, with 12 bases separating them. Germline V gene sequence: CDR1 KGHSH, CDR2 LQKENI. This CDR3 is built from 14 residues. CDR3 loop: CASSRTEGDTEAFF. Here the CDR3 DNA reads TGTGCCAGCTCACGGACAGAGGGGGACACTGAAGCTTTCTTT.

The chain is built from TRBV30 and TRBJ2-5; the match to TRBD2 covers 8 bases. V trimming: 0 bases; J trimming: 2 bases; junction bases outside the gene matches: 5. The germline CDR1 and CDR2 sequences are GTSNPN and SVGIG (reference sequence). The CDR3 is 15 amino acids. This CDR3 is CAWSVRASGQETQYF. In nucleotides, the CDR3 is TGTGCCTGGAGTGTACGGGCTAGCGGGCAAGAGACCCAGTACTTC.

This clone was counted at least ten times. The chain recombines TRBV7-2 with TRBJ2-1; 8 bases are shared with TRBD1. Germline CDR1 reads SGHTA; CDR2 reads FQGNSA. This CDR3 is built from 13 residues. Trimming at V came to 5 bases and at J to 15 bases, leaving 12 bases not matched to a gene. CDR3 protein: CASSPGTGESSFF. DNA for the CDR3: TGTGCCAGCAGCCCCGGGACAGGAGAGTCCTCGTTCTTC.

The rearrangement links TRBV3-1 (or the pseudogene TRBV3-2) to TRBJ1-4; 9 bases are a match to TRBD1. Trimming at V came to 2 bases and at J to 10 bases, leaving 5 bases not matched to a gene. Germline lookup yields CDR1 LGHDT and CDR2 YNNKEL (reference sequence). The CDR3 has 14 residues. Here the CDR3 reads CASSQTTGGTKLFF. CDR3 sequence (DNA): TGTGCCAGCAGCCAAACAACAGGGGGCACAAAACTGTTTTTT.

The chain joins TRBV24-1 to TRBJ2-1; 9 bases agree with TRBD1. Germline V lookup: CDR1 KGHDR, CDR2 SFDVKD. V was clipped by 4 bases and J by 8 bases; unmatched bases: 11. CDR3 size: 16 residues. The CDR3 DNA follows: TGTGCCACCAGTGACCGGACAGGGGTGTTTCCCTATGAGCAGTTCTTC. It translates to CATSDRTGVFPYEQFF.

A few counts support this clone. The CDR3 nucleotides read TGTGCCAGCTTTCCCGTGGGCGGGAGCTACGAGCAGTACTTC. Protein product: CASFPVGGSYEQYF. The chain combines TRBV6-5 with TRBJ2-7, with 7 bases that match TRBD2. CDR3 size: 14 residues. Trimming at V came to 8 bases and at J to 3 bases, leaving 10 bases not matched to a gene. Germline CDR1 is MNHEY and CDR2 is SVGAGI.

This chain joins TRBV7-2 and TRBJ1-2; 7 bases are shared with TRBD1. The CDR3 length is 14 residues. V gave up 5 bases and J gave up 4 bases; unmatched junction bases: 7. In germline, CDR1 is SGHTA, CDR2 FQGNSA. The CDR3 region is CASSLRQGGYGYTF. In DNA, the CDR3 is TGTGCCAGCAGCCTTAGACAGGGAGGCTATGGCTACACCTTC. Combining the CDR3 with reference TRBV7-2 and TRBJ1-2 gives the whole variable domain GAGVSQSPSNKVTEKGKDVELRCDPISGHTALYWYRQSLGQGLEFLIYFQGNSAPDKSGLPSDRFSAERTGGSVSTLTIQRTQQEDSAVYLCASSLRQGGYGYTFGSGTRLTVV.